This TCR beta chain was observed in a study of blood T cell repertoires in COVID-19. For the study at large: Sites across the United States, Italy and Spain contributed samples from acute and convalescent COVID-19. From T cells, B-cell-depleted T cells, or PBMCs came the material, which was cDNA or gDNA.

There are 16 residues in the CDR3. Germline V lookup: CDR1 SQVTM, CDR2 ANQGSEA. V lost 4 bases and J 0 bases, leaving 15 bases between the germline ends. Original methodology: For nucleated cells, counts were estimated from reference gene primer amplification. Measured with immunoSEQ multiplex PCR; TCRdb has only the in-frame clones, and not every one. Clone size and the V and J calls come from that table; the DNA yielded D and trimming. Of about 140,000 clones listed, around 81% were seen once; the top ten hold 3.5% to 4.5%. V and J are TRBV29-1 and TRBJ2-2; the D gene is possibly TRBD2 (6 bases). Material: peripheral blood. The source is a woman aged 55 to 70 with acute or convalescent COVID-19. This chain's CDR3 is CSVASRAGSNTGELFF. CDR3 nucleotide sequence: TGCAGCGTTGCCTCTCGAGCGGGTTCGAACACCGGGGAGCTGTTTTTT.